This is a list of T cell receptor beta chains from one sample in a study of T cell changes during pregnancy in multiple sclerosis. Clones were read by immunoSEQ multiplex PCR, and TCRdb kept only the in-frame ones, dropping some. The table shows some 64,000 clones, with just over 90% occurring only once. Here the sequenced sample was peripheral blood, taken after pregnancy. Receptor source: a female donor with multiple sclerosis, enrolled in a pregnancy study. CDR3s include the opening cysteine and the closing phenylalanine or tryptophan. A D gene is named only where the DNA matches it firmly. Clone size appears in some rows only: once, few, many, or a class for an expanded clone.

J,V,size,length,D,CDR3,DNA
TRBJ2-1,TRBV2,NA,16,NA,CASSEFGGESGNEQFF,TGTGCCAGCAGTGAATTCGGGGGAGAGTCTGGGAATGAGCAGTTCTTC
TRBJ2-2,TRBV7-7,NA,17,NA,CASSLFSISGGTGELFF,TGTGCTAGCAGCTTATTCAGTATCTCCGGGGGTACCGGGGAGCTGTTTTTT
TRBJ1-1,TRBV10-3,NA,12,TRBD1,CAIGGQGIRAFF,TGTGCCATCGGCGGACAGGGGATTCGGGCTTTCTTT
TRBJ2-7,TRBV12-2,NA,17,NA,CASRSLGWEAFSYEQYF,TGTGCAAGTCGCTCTTTAGGGTGGGAGGCCTTCTCCTACGAGCAGTACTTC
TRBJ1-2,TRBV4-2,NA,16,TRBD1,CASTPGEGGGFSGYTF,TGTGCCAGCACCCCGGGAGAAGGGGGCGGTTTTTCTGGCTACACCTTC
TRBJ2-3,TRBV4-2,NA,16,NA,CASSQDVSGGTDTQYF,TGTGCCAGCAGCCAAGATGTCAGCGGAGGCACAGATACGCAGTATTTT
TRBJ1-1,TRBV27,NA,15,NA,CASSLSLEGSAEAFF,TGTGCCAGCAGTTTATCCCTTGAGGGAAGCGCTGAAGCTTTCTTT
TRBJ2-5,TRBV6-1,NA,15,TRBD1,CASSEALQGGETQYF,TGTGCCAGCAGTGAAGCTTTACAGGGGGGAGAGACCCAGTACTTC
TRBJ1-3,TRBV15,NA,18,NA,CATSRDYRLLDSGNTIYF,TGTGCCACCAGCAGAGATTATCGGCTTCTAGACTCTGGAAACACCATATATTTT
TRBJ1-4,TRBV27,NA,15,NA,CASSLLGSVGEKLFF,TGTGCCAGCAGTTTATTGGGGAGCGTGGGTGAAAAACTGTTTTTT
TRBJ2-7,TRBV5-1,NA,16,TRBD1,CASSHPIKGGGYEQYF,TGCGCCAGCAGCCATCCGATTAAAGGGGGCGGTTACGAGCAGTACTTC
TRBJ2-3,TRBV4-1,NA,13,NA,CASTGREADTQYF,TGCGCCAGCACAGGCAGGGAGGCAGATACGCAGTATTTT
TRBJ2-7,TRBV9,NA,14,NA,CASSAGDRSYEQYF,TGTGCCAGCAGCGCAGGGGATCGCTCCTACGAGCAGTACTTC
TRBJ2-7,TRBV2,NA,12,NA,CASRLGSYEQYF,TGTGCCAGCAGACTAGGGTCCTACGAGCAGTACTTC
TRBJ2-7,TRBV19,NA,16,TRBD2,CASSASSSGRAYEQYF,TGTGCCAGTAGTGCCTCCTCTAGCGGGAGGGCCTACGAGCAGTACTTC
TRBJ2-1,TRBV5-1,NA,14,TRBD2,CASSLDPTAGGGVF,TGCGCCAGCAGCTTGGACCCTACGGCGGGAGGGGGTGTCTTC
TRBJ2-3,TRBV18,NA,16,NA,CASSQTWSGATDTQYF,TGTGCCAGCTCACAGACCTGGAGCGGAGCCACAGATACGCAGTATTTT
TRBJ2-1,TRBV4-1,once,16,TRBD2,CASSQDLGLGYNEQFF,TGCGCCAGCAGCCAAGATCTGGGACTAGGGTACAATGAGCAGTTCTTC
TRBJ2-1,TRBV18,NA,14,TRBD2,CASSPGTSGSEQFF,TGTGCCAGTTCACCGGGGACTAGCGGGAGTGAGCAGTTCTTC
TRBJ2-7,TRBV25-1,NA,16,TRBD2,CASSGKTSGATYEQYF,TGTGCCAGCAGTGGGAAGACTAGCGGAGCGACCTACGAGCAGTACTTC
TRBJ2-7,TRBV7-9,NA,12,NA,CASSLAAGEQYF,TGTGCCAGCAGCTTAGCGGCGGGCGAGCAGTACTTC
TRBJ2-3,TRBV7-3,NA,15,NA,CASSFEAVSTDTQYF,TGTGCCAGCAGCTTCGAAGCGGTATCCACAGATACGCAGTATTTT
TRBJ1-4,TRBV7-3,NA,16,NA,CASSLSALATNEKLFF,TGTGCCAGCAGCTTAAGCGCTCTGGCAACTAATGAAAAACTGTTTTTT
TRBJ2-5,TRBV7-9,NA,15,TRBD2,CASSFPLAGEETQYF,TGTGCCAGCAGCTTCCCCCTAGCGGGAGAGGAGACCCAGTACTTC
TRBJ2-7,TRBV5-1,NA,18,NA,CASSLAEGVPISGYEQYF,TGCGCCAGCAGCTTGGCCGAGGGGGTACCCATCTCCGGCTACGAGCAGTACTTC
TRBJ2-2,TRBV6-1,once,15,TRBD2,CASSQLAGSAGELFF,TGTGCCAGCAGTCAACTAGCGGGGTCTGCCGGGGAGCTGTTTTTT
TRBJ2-1,TRBV29-1,NA,13,TRBD2,CSVTRGTRDEQFF,TGCAGCGTTACTCGGGGGACTAGGGATGAGCAGTTCTTC
TRBJ1-5,TRBV5-8,NA,15,NA,CASSLGQFSNQPQHF,TGTGCCAGCAGCTTGGGACAGTTTAGCAATCAGCCCCAGCATTTT
TRBJ1-1,TRBV18,NA,14,NA,CASSPSQENTEAFF,TGTGCCAGCTCACCCTCACAGGAAAACACTGAAGCTTTCTTT
TRBJ1-2,TRBV28,NA,16,TRBD1,CASSLSSWDSFYGYTF,TGTGCCAGCAGTTTAAGTTCCTGGGACAGCTTCTATGGCTACACCTTC
TRBJ2-1,TRBV5-1,NA,15,NA,CASSLRQAMYNEQFF,TGCGCCAGCAGCCTGAGACAGGCGATGTACAATGAGCAGTTCTTC
TRBJ1-2,TRBV11-2,NA,14,NA,CASSLGGGTRGYTF,TGTGCCAGCAGCTTAGGGGGGGGGACCCGTGGCTACACCTTC
TRBJ1-4,TRBV18,NA,15,TRBD1,CASSPRDSPNEKLFF,TGTGCCAGCTCCCCCCGGGACAGTCCTAATGAAAAACTGTTTTTT
TRBJ1-1,TRBV2,once,14,NA,CASSEAMSGSEAFF,TGTGCCAGCAGTGAAGCAATGTCGGGGTCTGAAGCTTTCTTT
TRBJ1-2,TRBV18,NA,13,NA,CASQTLAEDGYTF,TGTGCCAGTCAAACCCTGGCAGAAGATGGCTACACCTTC
TRBJ2-5,TRBV2,NA,12,NA,CASSEGLETQYF,TGTGCCAGCAGTGAGGGGCTAGAGACCCAGTACTTC
TRBJ1-4,TRBV18,NA,17,TRBD1,CASSLDRVRSTNEKLFF,TGTGCCAGCTCACTGGACAGGGTTCGTTCAACTAATGAAAAACTGTTTTTT